The TCR beta chain under discussion was sequenced for a study of cytomegalovirus exposure and HLA in healthy donors (dated by TCRdb to 2017 to 2019). Study-level background: According to an earlier analysis of 550 to 700 of the donors, about 190 million T cells yielded roughly 110 million unique TCR beta sequences and about 300 Gb of sequence data. Donor age, sex, ethnicity and CMV serostatus were compiled together with the repertoire data. Along with the approximately 650-subject first cohort, a separate validation cohort of some 130 different subjects was used. Typing coverage differed by locus: A, B, C, DRB1 and DQB1 were typed in about 620-640 donors, DQA1 in around 500, DPA1 in around 610, and DPB1 in around 490. An earlier analysis of approximately 580 of the donors used high-throughput TCR beta sequencing to judge whether each TCR beta V gene segment behaved as functional or pseudogenic. The study used immunosequencing to profile the T cell repertoires of more than 650 subjects and linked those repertoires to cytomegalovirus serostatus. Roughly 5 DR-DQ haplotypes were treated as single units for association and clustering because of strong linkage in the cohort. A later analysis re-analyzed previously published TCR beta repertoires from 600 to 850 donors and added high-resolution HLA genotyping to study TCR occurrence patterns. The aim of the study was to test whether cataloging public T cell receptors could identify signatures of past pathogen exposure. Among almost 400 genotyped donors of the cohort, an average of approximately 240,000 unique TCR beta nucleotide sequences were sequenced per donor, approximately 20% of them non-productive. Every discovery cohort repertoire had been produced on one sequencing platform. An early release that covered approximately 600 HLA-typed donors contained about 290 gigabases of sequencing data and 70 million to 100 million unique TCR sequences. HLA typing included class I and class II loci at four-digit resolution. The later analysis used no new phenotypic data to find candidate immune exposures, relying instead on TCR beta sequences and their occurrence across donors. Of the roughly 400 genotyped donors, less than 85% were placed in the genetic ancestry cluster associated with self-reported Caucasian donors. To predict cytomegalovirus infection status, the study combined high-throughput TCR immunosequencing, statistical association of individual TCRs with disease status, and machine learning. A later genetic analysis took genome-wide SNP genotypes for about 65% of the 666 donors and used that subset as a discovery cohort. Study-wide conclusions, independent of this receptor: Because counts were too low, around 18 rarely observed V segments, including chromosome 9 orphons, were left out of the earlier analysis of a few hundred of the donors. It was suggested by the authors that the approach could potentially be generalized to other disease states and immunological phenotypes. For the cohort, immune exposure information was limited to CMV serostatus. In a later analysis, some 17,000 TCR beta sequences were associated with specific HLA alleles at a false discovery rate of 0.05. Broadly in line with IMGT annotations, most TCR beta V segments showed up in productive rearrangements about 87% or about 30% of the time in an earlier analysis of approximately 640 of the donors. In a later analysis, HLA-associated TCR beta chains were found to be more clonally expanded and to have lower generation probabilities than equally common non-associated chains. The cohort was sequenced for TCR beta chains only, and without alpha or paired-chain data the features that could be detected were limited. In a later analysis, several top co-occurrence clusters were reported to appear linked to parvovirus B19, influenza, CMV and Epstein-Barr virus. A cluster of highly shared sequence variants was judged likely to represent a technical artifact of the sequencing pipeline. V-gene and J-gene trimming of TCR beta chains was associated with a missense DCLRE1C variant in a later genetic analysis, and the association was replicated in an independent cohort. According to a later genetic analysis, donors in an Asian-associated ancestry cluster had fewer N-insertions in productive TCRs than the approximately 700-donor mean. According to a later analysis, TCR association rates differed among HLA loci, with DRB1 alleles showing the most associated TCRs and HLA-C alleles showing the fewest. Because some donors lacked HLA typing at each locus, the association tests relied only on the typed subset. Sequencing depth was assumed to be roughly uniform across donors in the presence/absence analyses, though that assumption may not hold. A further reported finding was that TCR beta sequences accurately predicted the HLA-A and HLA-B alleles for most subjects in the first cohort. Linkage disequilibrium might explain the correlated functional status among segregating V segments, but an unknown experimental factor could not be ruled out. A few of the identified cytomegalovirus-associated TCR beta chains were confirmed in vitro to be specific for cytomegalovirus antigens. Most TCR sequences were observed very rarely across donors, whereas some public TCRs were present in many individuals. Strong co-occurrence of HLA alleles, especially DR and DQ, made assigning TCR associations to individual alleles difficult. Most CMV-associated TCR beta chains appeared to be HLA-restricted in a later analysis, and the HLA associations seemed to be driven largely by CMV exposure. The study listed 150 to 200 TCR beta chains as associated with cytomegalovirus. The classifier was reported to diagnose cytomegalovirus status with high specificity and sensitivity in both the original and validation cohorts. Some IMGT-functional V segments, including TRBV6-2 and TRBV6-3, could not be told apart with the 87-base-pair reads, so those segments were excluded.

Of note for this clone: Its antigen target is currently unknown. Per-nucleotide qualities are absent, and no much larger clonotype sits a single base away.

The CDR3 holds 16 amino acids from the cysteine to the phenylalanine. Only the CDR3 DNA is retained, 48 bases long and in frame from the first base. The V end gives up 1 base and the J end 6 bases, leaving 11 bases in the junction not matched to a gene. The CDR1 and CDR2 encoded by the germline V gene are MNHNS and SASEGT. The method was the immunoSEQ multiplex PCR assay. For the multiplex PCR, a mixture combining 60 forward primers for TCR Vbeta segments and 13 reverse primers for TCR Jbeta segments was used. The CDR3 region of rearranged TCR beta genes was amplified from genomic DNA by a multiplex PCR assay. Amplified TCR beta libraries were sequenced as 87-base-pair reads on the Illumina HiSeq System. In the original analysis: In a later analysis, roughly 80 million unique TCR beta chains were counted across the 666 repertoires, and around 10 million of these chains were shared by at least two donors. Raw reads were error-corrected and collapsed into unique sequences with a nearest-neighbor algorithm that merged closely related sequences to remove PCR and sequencing errors. Alignment of CDR3 sequences to IMGT reference sequences was used to assign V, D and J gene segments. For a sequence to be retained, a match of at least six nucleotides to both a V gene segment and a J gene segment was required. Rearrangements were called productive when the CDR3 lacked stop codons and stayed in frame with V and J; all others were non-productive. Following IMGT convention, CDR3 was defined as the stretch from the second conserved V-encoded cysteine up to the conserved J-encoded phenylalanine. The earlier analysis of fewer than 750 of the donors excluded sequences that lacked an unambiguous match to a single V gene segment. In an earlier analysis of more than 500 of the donors, a V segment was called functional when productive rearrangements were above 56.7%, and segregating when the standard deviation between donors exceeded 5%. A statistical classification framework was built to diagnose cytomegalovirus status from the catalog of TCR beta chain sequences. A later analysis assigned V and J genes by comparing TCR nucleotide sequences with IMGT/GENE-DB human TR gene sequences. Using the TCRdist pipeline, a later analysis assigned CDR3 sequences along with most-parsimonious VDJ recombination scenarios. In a later analysis, each TCR beta chain was defined by its CDR3 amino acid sequence together with its V-gene family, and reads lacking a unique V-gene family were excluded. As a way to deal with suspected cross-contamination and a sequencing artifact, a later analysis dropped nearly 600 nucleotide sequences that were highly shared and had low generation probability. In a later analysis, a clonal expansion index was calculated for each public chain from normalized within-repertoire ranks of inferred template counts. Generation probabilities in a later analysis came from a VDJ recombination model fitted to out-of-frame rearrangements, and those results were checked against IGoR. Hypergeometric tests were used in a later analysis to score TCR-TCR, TCR-HLA and TCR-CMV co-occurrence, with a repertoire-size bias correction applied to the TCR pairs. In a later analysis, false discovery rates were estimated by permuting HLA or CMV assignments 20 times. In a later analysis, co-occurring TCRs were grouped using DBSCAN, with TCRdist sequence similarity added in when clustering inside HLA-allele-positive subsets. Repertoires with fewer than 30,000 or more than 120,000 public chains were left out of co-occurrence clustering, as were several repertoires with anomalous nucleotide sharing. Here the immuneACCESS table is served through TCRdb, limited to in-frame sequences with V and J called. Missing clones are a known gap in these copies; in checked studies unresolved V genes cover under half, and the rest lacks a known reason. D and trimming come from the DNA, and the V and J calls and clone size come from that table. Counted in this sample were 200,000 to 250,000 clones; around 70% of them appeared once. The ten top clones hold 2% to 3% of the sample.

In total, approximately 610 healthy bone marrow donors made up the cohort. All cohort members were sampled while nominally healthy, although unrecorded immune exposures were likely present. The donor tested CMV seropositive and was one of the 289 seropositive cohort members. A peripheral blood sample was collected from each donor, and TCR beta sequencing was performed on peripheral blood mononuclear cells. Genomic DNA was extracted from the blood cell samples with the Qiagen DNeasy Blood Extraction Kit. Sequenced material: PBMCs. The clonotype originates from a man in his forties in good health and CMV-seropositive. The rearranged chain carries TRBV6-1 and TRBJ2-5; 7 middle bases align to TRBD1. CDR3 protein: CASSEDPTGVGKTQYF. The nucleotide sequence is TGTGCCAGCAGTGAAGATCCCACAGGGGTAGGGAAGACCCAGTACTTC.